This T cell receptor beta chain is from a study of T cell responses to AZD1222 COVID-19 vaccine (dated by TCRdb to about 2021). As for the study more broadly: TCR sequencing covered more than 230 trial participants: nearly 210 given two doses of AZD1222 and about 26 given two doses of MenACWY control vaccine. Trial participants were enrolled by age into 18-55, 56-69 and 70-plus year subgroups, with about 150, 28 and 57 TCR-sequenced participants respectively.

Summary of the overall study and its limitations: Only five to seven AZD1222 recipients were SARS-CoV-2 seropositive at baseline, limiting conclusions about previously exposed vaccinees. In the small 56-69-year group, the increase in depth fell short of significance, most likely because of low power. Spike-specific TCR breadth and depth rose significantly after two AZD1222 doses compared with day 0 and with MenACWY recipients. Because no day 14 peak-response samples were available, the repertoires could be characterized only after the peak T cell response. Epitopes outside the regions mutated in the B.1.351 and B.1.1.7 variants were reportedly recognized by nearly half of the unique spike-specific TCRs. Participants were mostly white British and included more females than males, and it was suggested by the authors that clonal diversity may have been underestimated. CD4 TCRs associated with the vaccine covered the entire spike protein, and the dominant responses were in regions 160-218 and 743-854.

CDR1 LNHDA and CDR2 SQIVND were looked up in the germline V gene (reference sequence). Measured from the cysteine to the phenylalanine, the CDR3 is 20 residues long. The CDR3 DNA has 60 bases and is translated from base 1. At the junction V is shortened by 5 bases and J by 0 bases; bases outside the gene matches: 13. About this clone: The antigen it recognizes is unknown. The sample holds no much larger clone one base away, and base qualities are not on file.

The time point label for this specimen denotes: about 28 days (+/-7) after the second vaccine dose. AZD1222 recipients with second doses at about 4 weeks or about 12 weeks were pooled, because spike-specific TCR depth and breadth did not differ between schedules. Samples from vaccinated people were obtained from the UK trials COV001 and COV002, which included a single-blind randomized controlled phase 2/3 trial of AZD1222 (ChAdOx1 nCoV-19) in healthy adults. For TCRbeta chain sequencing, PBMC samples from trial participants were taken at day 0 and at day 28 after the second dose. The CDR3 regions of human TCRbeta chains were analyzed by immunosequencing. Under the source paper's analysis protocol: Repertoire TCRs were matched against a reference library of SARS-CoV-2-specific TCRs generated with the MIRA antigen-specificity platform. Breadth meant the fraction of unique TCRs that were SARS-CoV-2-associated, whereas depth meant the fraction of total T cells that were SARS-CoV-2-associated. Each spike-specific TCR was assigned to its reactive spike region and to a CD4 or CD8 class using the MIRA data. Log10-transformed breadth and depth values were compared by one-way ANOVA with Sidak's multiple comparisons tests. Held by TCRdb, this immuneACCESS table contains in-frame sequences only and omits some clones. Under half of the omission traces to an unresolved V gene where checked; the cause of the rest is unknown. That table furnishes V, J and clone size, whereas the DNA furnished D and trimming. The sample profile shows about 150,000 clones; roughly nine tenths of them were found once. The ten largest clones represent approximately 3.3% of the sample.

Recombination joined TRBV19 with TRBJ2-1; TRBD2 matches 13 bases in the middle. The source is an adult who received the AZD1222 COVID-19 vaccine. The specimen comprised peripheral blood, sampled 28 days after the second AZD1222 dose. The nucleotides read TGTGCCAGTAGTGCAAGGACTAGCGGGAGTTTCCGCAACTCCTACAATGAGCAGTTCTTC. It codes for CASSARTSGSFRNSYNEQFF.